The table lists the clone carrying this T cell receptor (beta chain) with a count of one. The entry originates in a study of OX40 agonist ivuxolimab in advanced cancers. Here immunoSEQ multiplex PCR was the method, and the copy in TCRdb shows in-frame clones only, minus some. The data show tens of thousands of clones, with roughly 80% seen just once and 4% to 5% held by the top ten. V gave up 1 base and J gave up 6 bases, with 18 bases separating them. The CDR3 loop spans 16 amino acids. CDR1 SQVTM and CDR2 ANQGSEA come from the germline V gene. At cycle 4 day 1, cycle 7 day 1, and baseline, blood was sampled.

Sequencing was performed on CD4+ or CD8+ T cells sorted from blood, taken in a trial of the OX40 agonist ivuxolimab. This chain connects TRBV29-1 to TRBJ2-2; a weak D match, TRBD2 (6 bases). The TCR sequence derives from an adult with an advanced solid tumor such as melanoma, head and neck, liver or kidney cancer. CDR3 in DNA: TGCAGCGTTGAAGCTGGAGGGTTTGTAACGGCCGGGGAGCTGTTTTTT. Protein sequence: CSVEAGGFVTAGELFF.